These 22 T cell receptor beta chains originate from one sample sequenced in a study of CD8+CD57+ T cells in acquired aplastic anemia. Those patients picked for sequencing had displayed CD8+CD57+ cell expansion on flow cytometry. The TCR beta profiling, which covered VDJ combination and CDR3 sequence, was carried out using genomic DNA as the template. TCRdb redid the calling of the reads with MiXCR, one entry per CDR3 protein. The sample records 150,000 or so distinct CDR3 sequences, around 50% being singletons. The sample was sorted CD4+, CD8+, or CD8+CD57+ T cells (not recorded which) from PBMCs. The source is a human donor with aplastic anemia.

A single count supports this clonotype. No conserved phenylalanine or tryptophan is present at the end of the CDR3, so a read error is the likely explanation. The chain links TRBV2 to TRBJ2-7; TRBD1 is a possible D gene (6 bases). Trimming pared 8 bases from V and 2 bases from J, leaving 10 bases between. The CDR3 is 12 amino acids. CDR1 is SNHLY and CDR2 is FYNNEI in the germline V gene. This CDR3 is CASRGGPYEQYL. In DNA, the CDR3 is TGTGCCAGCCGAGGGGGACCCTACGAGCAGTACCTC.

The rearrangement joins TRBV7-3 to TRBJ2-2; 10 nucleotides agree with TRBD2. The germline V gene has CDR1 SGHTA and CDR2 FQGTGA. This CDR3 has 15 amino acids. V lost 5 bases to trimming and J lost 7 bases; unmatched junction nucleotides: 7. CDR3 nucleotide sequence: TGTGCCAGCAGCCCTCCGGGGACTAGCGTCGGGGAGCTGTTTTTT. This codes for CASSPPGTSVGELFF.

This clonotype was counted a few times. J is TRBJ1-1 and V is TRBV3-1; 7 nucleotides line up with TRBD1. The germline gives CDR1 LGHDT, CDR2 YNNKEL (reference sequence). Germline trimming cut 5 bases from V and 5 bases from J; bases unmatched to any gene: 5. The CDR3 has 13 residues. The DNA of the CDR3 is TGTGCCAGCAGCTCAGGGGGTAAGACTGAAGCTTTCTTT. Translation gives CASSSGGKTEAFF.

The chain employs TRBV7-9 and TRBJ2-4, with 10 bases identical to TRBD1. V gave up 5 bases and J gave up 1 base; unmatched junction bases: 8. Germline CDR1 is SEHNR and CDR2 is FQNEAQ (reference sequence). The CDR3 contains 17 residues. CDR3 protein: CASSTNPGQGAKNIQYF. The CDR3, as DNA: TGTGCCAGCAGCACGAACCCGGGACAGGGGGCCAAAAACATTCAGTACTTC.

The chain has TRBV6-1 and TRBJ2-2; D may be TRBD2 (5 bases). In germline, CDR1 is MNHNS, CDR2 SASEGT. The CDR3 loop spans 15 amino acids. Trimming pared 1 base from V and 4 bases from J, leaving 10 bases between. The CDR3 DNA sequence: TGTGCCAGCAGTGAAGATGGGAGATCCACCGGGGAGCTGTTTTTT. This gives the protein CASSEDGRSTGELFF.

This clonotype appeared a few times. The genes are TRBV5-4 and TRBJ2-3; TRBD1 matches 9 bases. The J segment lost 5 bases and the V segment lost 1 base, leaving 17 bases of the junction unmatched. CDR3 length: 19 amino acids. Germline V lookup: CDR1 SGHNT, CDR2 YYREEE (reference sequence). DNA of the CDR3: TGTGCCAGCAGCTTGATGCCAGGGGCCGGGACAGGGAAGTTAGATACGCAGTATTTT. Translating it yields CASSLMPGAGTGKLDTQYF.

To note about this clonotype: One base away lies a much larger clone, so this may be a sequencing read error. V and J are TRBV19 and TRBJ2-1; possibly TRBD2 for D (6 bases). V was cut by 3 bases and J by 12 bases, with 24 bases left in between. Germline CDR1 and CDR2: LNHDA and SQIVND (reference sequence). The CDR3 has 16 amino acids. As DNA, the CDR3 is TGTGCCAGTAGTATGAGGAGGTCGGCTGGGCGGGATGCGCAGTTCTTC. Protein sequence: CASSMRRSAGRDAQFF.

CDR3 nucleotides: TGTGCCAGCAGCTTGAACCGAAAATACGAGCAGTACTTC. This encodes CASSLNRKYEQYF. V and J are TRBV7-2 and TRBJ2-7; D ambiguous. Deletions cut 3 bases from V and 4 bases from J, with 10 bases between. CDR1 SGHTA and CDR2 FQGNSA come from the germline V gene. This CDR3 is built from 13 residues.

The table lists this clonotype with many counts. The chain joins TRBV6-5 to TRBJ1-2; D is unclear. The CDR3 loop spans 14 amino acids. The V gene lost 4 bases and the J gene lost 8 bases, with 17 bases spanning the gap. Germline V lookup: CDR1 MNHEY, CDR2 SVGAGI. The CDR3 DNA follows: TGTGCCAGCAGTTCATTACCGATACCTCAGGGCTACACCTTC. It codes for CASSSLPIPQGYTF.

Here the CDR3 DNA reads TGCAGTGCTAGCGACCTAGACAGGGAGACCCAGTACTTC. Its protein product is CSASDLDRETQYF. J is TRBJ2-5 and V is TRBV20-1, with D perhaps TRBD1 (6 bases). In germline, CDR1 is DFQATT, CDR2 SNEGSKA (reference sequence). The CDR3 extends over 13 amino acids. Trimming left V 3 bases short and J 5 bases short, with 13 bases between.

Many counts were recorded for this clonotype. The chain employs TRBV6-2 or TRBV6-3 and TRBJ2-5; TRBD2 might be the D (5 bases). Germline V lookup: CDR1 MNHEY, CDR2 SVGEGT. CDR3 size: 13 residues. V dropped 6 bases and J dropped 1 base, with 9 bases sitting between them. CDR3 nucleotides: TGTGCCAGCAGACGCGGACTCCAAGAGACCCAGTACTTC. Protein sequence: CASRRGLQETQYF.

This clonotype was seen only a few times. This chain uses TRBV6-1 with TRBJ1-2, with D maybe TRBD1 (5 bases). Germline V gene data show CDR1 as MNHNS and CDR2 as SASEGT. The CDR3 sequence is 14 residues long. Trimming shortened V by 1 base and J by 4 bases, and 10 bases separated the two germline ends. CDR3 sequence: CASSEGGDGYGYTF. CDR3 in DNA: TGTGCCAGCAGTGAAGGGGGGGATGGCTATGGCTACACCTTC.

Concerning this clonotype: The conserved phenylalanine or tryptophan is not found at the CDR3 terminus, so this likely reflects a read error. The chain joins TRBV3-1 to TRBJ1-5; maybe TRBD1 (6 bases). Germline V lookup: CDR1 LGHDT, CDR2 YNNKEL (reference sequence). Between the trimmed V and J ends, which lost 1 base and 2 bases, there was a span of 12 bases. This CDR3 comprises 16 residues. The CDR3 DNA is TGTGCCAGCAGCCAAGGGGATAACAGGGGCAATCAGCCCCAGCATTGT. It is translated as CASSQGDNRGNQPQHC.

This rearrangement joins TRBV27 to TRBJ1-2; D is possibly TRBD1 (5 bases). The CDR3 length is 15 residues. Germline lookup yields CDR1 MNHEY and CDR2 SMNVEV (reference sequence). V lost 6 bases and J lost 4, with 18 bases in between. The CDR3 here is CASRHATVPAYGYTF. In nucleotides, the CDR3 is TGTGCCAGCAGACATGCGACAGTCCCAGCCTATGGCTACACCTTC.

The chain combines TRBV19 with TRBJ2-7; maybe TRBD1 (6 bases). With 3 bases removed from V and 4 bases from J, the gap between germline ends came to 19 bases. CDR3 length: 16 amino acids. Germline V gene data show CDR1 as LNHDA and CDR2 as SQIVND (reference sequence). CDR3 sequence: CASSIGIGTTLYEQYF. CDR3 DNA: TGTGCCAGTAGTATTGGAATCGGGACAACGCTTTACGAGCAGTACTTC.

At least ten counts were recorded for this clonotype. The chain employs TRBV4-2 and TRBJ2-5; no reliable D call. The CDR3 covers 12 residues. Per the germline V gene, CDR1 is LGHNA and CDR2 is YNFKEQ. V was clipped by 4 bases and J by 6 bases, with 9 bases between them. The DNA for the CDR3 is TGTGCCAGCAGCCTCACCTCACAGACCCAGTACTTC. Translating it yields CASSLTSQTQYF.

V usage is TRBV6-5 and J usage is TRBJ1-6, with D possibly TRBD1 on 5 matching bases. CDR3 length: 15 amino acids. Germline V gene sequence: CDR1 MNHEY, CDR2 SVGAGI. Trimming removed 2 bases at V and 8 bases at J, with 13 bases between. CDR3 protein: CASSYQGTGDSPLHF. The CDR3, as DNA: TGTGCCAGCAGTTACCAAGGGACCGGCGATTCACCCCTCCACTTT.

This clonotype was counted once. V and J are TRBV25-1 and TRBJ1-2; D ambiguous. The V end lost 6 bases, the J end lost 4 bases, and 24 bases lay between the germline ends. This CDR3 comprises 17 residues. The germline CDR1 and CDR2 sequences are MGHDK and SYGVNS. The CDR3 is CASSPPPEGEEPYGYTF. The DNA for the CDR3 is TGTGCCAGCAGCCCCCCTCCCGAGGGAGAAGAACCCTATGGCTACACCTTC.

This clonotype was seen a few times. The genes are TRBV5-5 and TRBJ1-2; D perhaps matches TRBD1 (5 bases). CDR1 is SGHKS, CDR2 YYEKEE, per germline (reference sequence). The CDR3 runs 14 residues. V lost 0 bases and J lost 8, with 14 bases in between. CDR3 amino acids: CASSLEAGHLGYTF. The CDR3 nucleotides read TGTGCCAGCAGCTTGGAGGCAGGGCACTTAGGCTACACCTTC.

Worth noting for this clonotype: As the CDR3 is not closed by the conserved phenylalanine or tryptophan, this likely results from a read error. The chain couples TRBV19 to TRBJ1-6; 8 nucleotides agree with TRBD1. Germline V CDR1 and CDR2: LNHDA, SQIVND (reference sequence). J lost 10 bases, V lost 5 bases, and 7 bases had no gene match. CDR3 length: 14 amino acids. In nucleotides, the CDR3 is TGTGCCAGTAGTCCGGGACAGGTTTTCTCACCCCTCCACTCT. Translating it yields CASSPGQVFSPLHS.

This clonotype was picked up many times. The chain couples TRBV7-3 to TRBJ2-1, with D uncertain. The CDR3 spans 15 residues. Germline CDR1 SGHTA, CDR2 FQGTGA. Trimming removed 2 bases from V and 4 bases from J, with 12 bases in between. The CDR3 bases are TGTGCCAGCAGCTTAGGGCTCGGGTCATACAATGAGCAGTTCTTC. It specifies CASSLGLGSYNEQFF.

This clonotype has ten or more counts. The rearrangement joins TRBV6-5 to TRBJ2-7, with D maybe TRBD2 (6 bases). This CDR3 has 14 amino acids. Deletions cut 4 bases from V and 0 bases from J, with 10 bases between. The V gene's germline CDR1 is MNHEY and CDR2 SVGAGI. The CDR3, as DNA: TGTGCCAGCAGTTCAGGACTAAACTCCTACGAGCAGTACTTC. Its translation: CASSSGLNSYEQYF.